The rows below give T cell receptor beta chains drawn from one sample of a study of shared clonotypes between healthy human individuals. Data came from immunoSEQ multiplex PCR; TCRdb stores just in-frame clones and leaves some out. The repertoire holds over 1.5 million clones, with roughly 98% as singletons. The specimen sequenced was naive CD4+ T cells sorted from blood. The receptor source for this set is a man aged 25-45 years in good health. Both conserved end residues are part of each CDR3. The order of the fields is CDR3 length, J gene, V gene, D gene, clone size, CDR3 DNA, CDR3 protein. The D gene is left open where the match is weak. Some rows have no size entry. The others give once, few or many, or a class for an expanded clone.

>16|TRBJ1-3|TRBV9|NA|once
TGTGCCAGCAGCTCCAGTCGGGACTTCTCTGGAAACACCATATATTTT
CASSSSRDFSGNTIYF
>12|TRBJ2-7|TRBV6-1|NA|NA
TGTGCCAGCAGTGTCCTTACCTACGAGCAGTACTTC
CASSVLTYEQYF
>16|TRBJ1-1|TRBV4-3|NA|NA
TGCGCCAGCAGCCAACTATCACATGGTGTGAACACTGAAGCTTTCTTT
CASSQLSHGVNTEAFF
>13|TRBJ2-7|TRBV2|TRBD1|NA
TGTGCCAGCAGGACGGACAGGGGATACGAGCAGTACTTC
CASRTDRGYEQYF
>16|TRBJ2-5|TRBV6-5|TRBD2|NA
TGTGCCAGCAGTTACTCGAGTCTAGCGGGATATGAGACCCAGTACTTC
CASSYSSLAGYETQYF
>15|TRBJ2-3|TRBV11-3|TRBD2|NA
TGTGCCAGCAGCGTCGGGGGGAGCGGCACAGATACGCAGTATTTT
CASSVGGSGTDTQYF
>15|TRBJ1-4|TRBV28|NA|NA
TGTGCCAGCATGCTTACAGGATTAACTAATGAAAAACTGTTTTTT
CASMLTGLTNEKLFF
>14|TRBJ2-5|TRBV4-1|NA|NA
TGCGCCAGCAGCCAGGGGCCCGTCCAAGAGACCCAGTACTTC
CASSQGPVQETQYF
>15|TRBJ2-3|TRBV15|NA|NA
TGTGCCACCAGAGATAGGGTCAGCGGGACAGATACGCAGTATTTT
CATRDRVSGTDTQYF
>14|TRBJ1-5|TRBV28|TRBD1|NA
TGTGCCAGCAGGGACAGGGGGGGCAATCAGCCCCAGCATTTT
CASRDRGGNQPQHF
>17|TRBJ2-1|TRBV4-1|TRBD2|NA
TGCGCCAGCAGCCGGGGGGGGCTAGCGGGAGTCTCCAATGAGCAGTTCTTC
CASSRGGLAGVSNEQFF
>14|TRBJ2-4|TRBV5-4|NA|NA
TGTGCCAGCAGCTCACACCGGGACTTTGCCATTCAGTACTTC
CASSSHRDFAIQYF
>15|TRBJ2-7|TRBV7-2|TRBD2|NA
TGTGCCAGCAGCTTAGCCAGCGGGAGCTCCTACGAGCAGTACTTC
CASSLASGSSYEQYF
>15|TRBJ2-1|TRBV10-1|TRBD2|NA
TGCGCCAGCAGTGAGCAGTTAGCGGGCCTGAATGAGCAGTTCTTC
CASSEQLAGLNEQFF
>13|TRBJ1-1|TRBV7-9|NA|NA
TGTGCCAGCAGCGAGCAGGCGTCCACTGAAGCTTTCTTT
CASSEQASTEAFF
>14|TRBJ2-7|TRBV5-4|TRBD2|NA
TGTGCCAGCAGCCCTAGCGGGACGTTCCCCGAGCAGTACTTC
CASSPSGTFPEQYF
>16|TRBJ2-1|TRBV28|NA|once
TGTGCCAGCTTGTCTGGCATTGGGGAGTCCTACAATGAGCAGTTCTTC
CASLSGIGESYNEQFF